The rows below give T cell receptor beta chains drawn from one sample of a study of T cells after yellow fever vaccination. Each CDR3 protein gets one entry after TCRdb re-called the 5' RACE reads with MiXCR. This sample has around 590,000 distinct CDR3 sequences; over 9% occur once, and the top ten carry more than 12%. The sequences come from PBMCs, collected on the day of the yellow fever booster vaccination. Receptor source: a man between 25 and 39 years old who received the YFV17D yellow fever vaccine. The CDR3 runs from the conserved cysteine through the conserved F or W. The order of the fields is CDR3 DNA, CDR3 protein, clone size, J gene, D gene, V gene. D genes are given only for firm matches. Clone sizes are given selectively: once, few, many, or a class where the clone is expanded.

TGTGCCAGCAGCCGGGGACTAGCGACAGATACGCAGTATTTT | CASSRGLATDTQYF | many | TRBJ2-3 | TRBD2 | TRBV12-3/TRBV12-4
TGTGCCTGGGGTCCCCCCTGGGCCCTCCACTTT | CAWGPPWALHF | . | TRBJ1-6 | . | TRBV30
TGCAGCGCCCGACAGGGGATTGGGGAGACCCAGTACTTC | CSARQGIGETQYF | many | TRBJ2-5 | TRBD1 | TRBV29-1
TGTGCCAGCAGCCCCGGACCCAACGAGCAGTACTTC | CASSPGPNEQYF | . | TRBJ2-7 | . | TRBV7-9
TGTGCCAGCAGCGCAAGATTGCTAAACACCGGGGAGCTGTTTTTT | CASSARLLNTGELFF | . | TRBJ2-2 | . | TRBV11-2
TGTGCCAGCAGCTTAGAGGTGGGGGCGCGAAACACTGAAGCTTTCTTT | CASSLEVGARNTEAFF | many | TRBJ1-1 | . | TRBV7-6
TGTGCCAGCAGCACTAGCGGGAGGAGCACAGATACGCAGTATTTT | CASSTSGRSTDTQYF | few | TRBJ2-3 | TRBD2 | TRBV9
TGTGCCAGCAGCTCGGGACTAGCGGGAGGCTCGTATTACAATGAGCAGTTCTTC | CASSSGLAGGSYYNEQFF | . | TRBJ2-1 | TRBD2 | TRBV11-1
TGTGCCAGCAGCCCCGGACTCGTGTGGACCTTCTACAATGAGCAGTTCTTC | CASSPGLVWTFYNEQFF | . | TRBJ2-1 | . | TRBV5-6
TGCAGCGTCCAGGTAGGCACTGAAGCTTTCTTT | CSVQVGTEAFF | many | TRBJ1-1 | . | TRBV29-1
TGTGCCAGCAGTGAATGGGCCCCGGGCGGGGTATTTACTGAAGCTTTCTTT | CASSEWAPGGVFTEAFF | few | TRBJ1-1 | . | TRBV2
. | CASSSSTVNTEAFF | . | TRBJ1-1 | . | TRBV27
TGCGCCAGCAGTGGGGCTAGCGGGAGAATAATGGGTGATACCGGGGAGCTGTTTTTT | CASSGASGRIMGDTGELFF | few | TRBJ2-2 | TRBD2 | TRBV10-2
TGTGCCAGCAGTTCCTTTAGCGGGAGGGATGAGCAGTTCTTC | CASSSFSGRDEQFF | . | TRBJ2-1 | TRBD2 | TRBV12-3/TRBV12-4
TGTGCCAGCTCACCACCGGGGGCACGCTACAATGAGCAGTTCTTC | CASSPPGARYNEQFF | few | TRBJ2-1 | . | TRBV18
TGTGCCAGCAGGAGACTAGCGGGAGCTAGCGAGCAGTTCTTC | CASRRLAGASEQFF | few | TRBJ2-1 | TRBD2 | TRBV7-8
TGCGCCAGCAGCTTTGGAGACCCGACATACGAGCAGTACTTC | CASSFGDPTYEQYF | few | TRBJ2-7 | . | TRBV5-1
TGTGCCAGCAGTTTAAACCCAGGGCTAGACGAGCAGTACTTC | CASSLNPGLDEQYF | few | TRBJ2-7 | . | TRBV12-3/TRBV12-4
TGTGCCAGCAACCGACAGACTCAAGAGACCCAGTACTTC | CASNRQTQETQYF | many | TRBJ2-5 | . | TRBV7-8
TGTGCCAGCTCACCACTAAGCGGGAACACAGATACGCAGTATTTT | CASSPLSGNTDTQYF | few | TRBJ2-3 | TRBD2 | TRBV18
TGTGCCAGCAGCCTCAGGGATGCGGACACTGAAGCTTTCTTT | CASSLRDADTEAFF | few | TRBJ1-1 | . | TRBV3-1
TGTGCCAGCAGCTACTACAGGACCACAGATACGCAGTATTTT | CASSYYRTTDTQYF | few | TRBJ2-3 | . | TRBV11-2
TGTGCCAGCAGCTTAACGGGCACCGGGGATCTGTTTTTT | CASSLTGTGDLFF | . | TRBJ2-2 | . | TRBV7-2
TGTGCCAGCAGCCTTTGGGACACCCCGGTGGGCAATCAGCCCCAGCATTTT | CASSLWDTPVGNQPQHF | once | TRBJ1-5 | . | TRBV5-5
TGTGCCAGCAGGCGACCAAACCCGGGACTCGACACCGGGGAGCTGTTTTTT | CASRRPNPGLDTGELFF | few | TRBJ2-2 | . | TRBV6-2/TRBV6-3
TGTGCCAGCAGCCGCAACACCGGGACAGTCTCCTACGAGCAGTACTTC | CASSRNTGTVSYEQYF | few | TRBJ2-7 | TRBD1 | TRBV9
TGTGCCAGCAGCTTAGGAGCGGCAGACACCGGGGAGCTGTTTTTT | CASSLGAADTGELFF | . | TRBJ2-2 | . | TRBV7-9
TGTGCCAGCAGTTGGCGAGATACGCAGTATTTT | CASSWRDTQYF | many | TRBJ2-3 | . | TRBV6-6
TGTGCCAGCAGAACGGGACAGGGGAATCCCGAGCAGTACTTC | CASRTGQGNPEQYF | few | TRBJ2-7 | TRBD1 | TRBV6-1
TGTGCCAGCAGCCGGCGGTACTACGAGCAGTACTTC | CASSRRYYEQYF | few | TRBJ2-7 | . | TRBV5-8
TGCGCCAGCAGCTTGCGGCAGGGAGGTGATACGCAGTATTTT | CASSLRQGGDTQYF | few | TRBJ2-3 | . | TRBV5-1
TGCAGTGCTAGCGGGGCCCCCAGTACTGAGCAGTACTTC | CSASGAPSTEQYF | few | TRBJ2-7 | . | TRBV20-1
TGTGCCAGCGGAGCGACTAGCGCGCAGTATTTT | CASGATSAQYF | few | TRBJ2-3 | TRBD2 | TRBV7-2
TGCAGTGCCCCGTTCGCGGACCACTATGGCTACACCTTC | CSAPFADHYGYTF | . | TRBJ1-2 | . | TRBV20-1
TGTGCCAGCAGAACTACAGGTCGTGTTGGAAACACCATATATTTT | CASRTTGRVGNTIYF | few | TRBJ1-3 | . | TRBV12-3/TRBV12-4
TGCAGCGGAGCCCGACAGACCGGGGAGCTGTTTTTT | CSGARQTGELFF | . | TRBJ2-2 | . | TRBV29-1
TGTGCCAGCAGCGTAAGGCGGGGGGCCTACGAGCAGTACTTC | CASSVRRGAYEQYF | once | TRBJ2-7 | TRBD2 | TRBV9
TGCAGTCGAGGAAATAGCGGGAGTGTAGGTAATGAGCAGTTCTTC | CSRGNSGSVGNEQFF | few | TRBJ2-1 | TRBD2 | TRBV20-1
TGCGCCAGCAAACAGGGTATTTACACTGAAGCTTTCTTT | CASKQGIYTEAFF | . | TRBJ1-1 | . | TRBV5-1
TGCGCCAGCAGAAAAGGGTCTCTAGATTCACCCCTCCACTTT | CASRKGSLDSPLHF | few | TRBJ1-6 | . | TRBV5-1
TGCAGTGCCCAGGCGTCCGGCTACACCTTC | CSAQASGYTF | . | TRBJ1-2 | . | TRBV20-1
TGTGCCAGCAAACTGACAGCTCATGGCTACACCTTC | CASKLTAHGYTF | . | TRBJ1-2 | . | TRBV21-1
TGTGCCAGCAGCTTAGGCAGGGGCGCCTCGCCCCAGCATTTT | CASSLGRGASPQHF | . | TRBJ1-5 | . | TRBV7-2
TGCGCCAGCAGCCGGACAAGGAGCTCCTACAATGAGCAGTTCTTC | CASSRTRSSYNEQFF | few | TRBJ2-1 | . | TRBV4-3
TGTGCCAGTAGTGAGGGACAGAAAATACAAGAGACCCAGTACTTC | CASSEGQKIQETQYF | . | TRBJ2-5 | TRBD1 | TRBV19